The rows below give T cell receptor beta chains drawn from one sample of a study of blood T cell repertoires in COVID-19. Method: immunoSEQ multiplex PCR; TCRdb's copy keeps in-frame clones and lacks some. The sample lists around 70,000 clones; about 88% were seen once. Sequencing was carried out using peripheral blood. These receptors were taken from a man aged 50 or older with acute or convalescent COVID-19. Both conserved end residues are part of each CDR3. Fields, in order: J gene, D gene, V gene, clone size, CDR3 protein, CDR3 DNA. A D gene is named only where the DNA matches it firmly. The size of a clone is reported for some rows only, either as once, few or many, or as a class for expanded clones.

j_call: TRBJ2-6; d_call: TRBD1; v_call: TRBV9; clone_size: NA; cdr3_aa: CASSPPGGSLKRLGANVLTF; cdr3_nt: TGTGCCAGCAGCCCACCAGGGGGATCATTGAAACGTCTTGGGGCCAACGTCCTGACTTTC
j_call: TRBJ2-1; d_call: NA; v_call: TRBV27; clone_size: NA; cdr3_aa: CASSPRGPGYNEQFF; cdr3_nt: TGTGCCAGCAGTCCGCGGGGGCCCGGGTACAATGAGCAGTTCTTC
j_call: TRBJ1-1; d_call: NA; v_call: TRBV6-5; clone_size: few; cdr3_aa: CASSYSAGWDTEAFF; cdr3_nt: TGTGCCAGCAGTTACTCGGCAGGGTGGGACACTGAAGCTTTCTTT
j_call: TRBJ2-3; d_call: NA; v_call: TRBV5-3; clone_size: NA; cdr3_aa: CARPPDSVSSTDTQYF; cdr3_nt: TGTGCCAGACCACCGGACAGCGTTTCTAGCACAGATACGCAGTATTTT
j_call: TRBJ2-5; d_call: TRBD1; v_call: TRBV9; clone_size: NA; cdr3_aa: CASSASTGGQETQYF; cdr3_nt: TGTGCCAGCAGCGCCTCTACAGGGGGCCAAGAGACCCAGTACTTC
j_call: TRBJ1-5; d_call: TRBD1; v_call: TRBV19; clone_size: NA; cdr3_aa: CASQPRGQGGQPQHF; cdr3_nt: TGTGCCAGTCAACCGAGGGGACAGGGGGGCCAGCCCCAGCATTTT
j_call: TRBJ2-3; d_call: TRBD2; v_call: TRBV5-1; clone_size: once; cdr3_aa: CASSTAGGTDTQYF; cdr3_nt: TGCGCCAGCAGCACGGCCGGGGGGACAGATACGCAGTATTTT
j_call: TRBJ1-5; d_call: NA; v_call: TRBV7-2; clone_size: NA; cdr3_aa: CASSLDTGYSNQPQHF; cdr3_nt: TGTGCCAGCAGCTTAGATACAGGCTATAGCAATCAGCCCCAGCATTTT
j_call: TRBJ1-3; d_call: TRBD1; v_call: TRBV5-1; clone_size: NA; cdr3_aa: CASSTRQGNSGNTIYF; cdr3_nt: TGCGCCAGCAGCACTCGACAGGGGAATTCTGGAAACACCATATATTTT
j_call: TRBJ1-5; d_call: NA; v_call: TRBV6-5; clone_size: once; cdr3_aa: CASSLSGGQGQPQHF; cdr3_nt: TGTGCCAGCAGTTTGTCGGGGGGCCAGGGTCAGCCCCAGCATTTT
j_call: TRBJ1-2; d_call: NA; v_call: TRBV12-3/TRBV12-4; clone_size: few; cdr3_aa: CASSLNEDGYTF; cdr3_nt: TGTGCCAGCAGTTTAAACGAGGATGGCTACACCTTC
j_call: TRBJ1-5; d_call: NA; v_call: TRBV7-9; clone_size: NA; cdr3_aa: CASSLEQQPQHF; cdr3_nt: TGTGCCAGCAGCTTGGAGCAGCAGCCCCAGCATTTT
j_call: TRBJ1-6; d_call: NA; v_call: TRBV7-2; clone_size: NA; cdr3_aa: CASSLIVNRASPLHF; cdr3_nt: TGTGCCAGCAGCTTAATAGTAAACAGGGCCTCACCCCTCCACTTT
j_call: TRBJ2-1; d_call: NA; v_call: TRBV30; clone_size: once; cdr3_aa: CAWSELANEQFF; cdr3_nt: TGTGCCTGGAGTGAGTTGGCCAATGAGCAGTTCTTC
j_call: TRBJ2-1; d_call: NA; v_call: TRBV9; clone_size: NA; cdr3_aa: CASSVGRGAEQFF; cdr3_nt: TGTGCCAGCAGCGTTGGCAGGGGGGCTGAGCAGTTCTTC
j_call: TRBJ1-4; d_call: NA; v_call: TRBV2; clone_size: NA; cdr3_aa: CASISLRRGTIF; cdr3_nt: TGTGCCAGCATCTCATTGCGGAGGGGCACAATTTTT
j_call: TRBJ1-1; d_call: NA; v_call: TRBV12-3/TRBV12-4; clone_size: NA; cdr3_aa: CASSLSGVGEAFF; cdr3_nt: TGTGCCAGCAGCTTGTCAGGGGTGGGTGAAGCTTTCTTT
j_call: TRBJ2-2; d_call: TRBD1; v_call: TRBV25-1; clone_size: NA; cdr3_aa: CATGGSNTGELFF; cdr3_nt: TGTGCCACAGGGGGATCAAACACCGGGGAGCTGTTTTTT
j_call: TRBJ2-6; d_call: TRBD1; v_call: TRBV5-4; clone_size: NA; cdr3_aa: CASRRTGVGANVLTF; cdr3_nt: TGTGCCAGCAGGCGTACAGGGGTTGGGGCCAACGTCCTGACTTTC
j_call: TRBJ1-3; d_call: TRBD1; v_call: TRBV7-9; clone_size: NA; cdr3_aa: CASSLRQGRSGNTIYF; cdr3_nt: TGTGCCAGCAGCTTACGACAGGGACGATCCGGAAACACCATATATTTT
j_call: TRBJ2-2; d_call: NA; v_call: TRBV13; clone_size: NA; cdr3_aa: CASSLVLNTGELFF; cdr3_nt: TGTGCCAGCAGCTTAGTTCTTAACACCGGGGAGCTGTTTTTT
j_call: TRBJ1-1; d_call: NA; v_call: TRBV2; clone_size: NA; cdr3_aa: CASSEVQGTEAFF; cdr3_nt: TGTGCCAGCAGTGAAGTACAGGGTACTGAAGCTTTCTTT
j_call: TRBJ1-1; d_call: NA; v_call: TRBV6-6; clone_size: NA; cdr3_aa: CATRSLTEAFF; cdr3_nt: TGTGCCACCAGGAGTTTGACTGAAGCTTTCTTT
j_call: TRBJ1-6; d_call: NA; v_call: TRBV3-1/TRBV3-2; clone_size: few; cdr3_aa: CASSQGLTDSPLHF; cdr3_nt: TGTGCCAGCAGCCAAGGGCTGACAGATTCACCCCTCCACTTT
j_call: TRBJ2-5; d_call: NA; v_call: TRBV28; clone_size: NA; cdr3_aa: CASSFWGLPQETQYF; cdr3_nt: TGTGCCAGCAGTTTTTGGGGCCTTCCTCAAGAGACCCAGTACTTC
j_call: TRBJ1-5; d_call: TRBD1; v_call: TRBV10-2; clone_size: NA; cdr3_aa: CASSVYQQGNQPQHF; cdr3_nt: TGCGCCAGCAGTGTCTATCAACAGGGGAATCAGCCCCAGCATTTT
j_call: TRBJ2-3; d_call: TRBD1; v_call: TRBV7-8; clone_size: NA; cdr3_aa: CASSFPEKWGQRNTDTQYF; cdr3_nt: TGTGCCAGCAGCTTCCCTGAAAAGTGGGGACAGCGCAACACAGATACGCAGTATTTT
j_call: TRBJ1-3; d_call: TRBD1; v_call: TRBV18; clone_size: NA; cdr3_aa: CASSRGQGALSGNTIYF; cdr3_nt: TGTGCCAGCTCACGGGGACAGGGGGCCCTCTCTGGAAACACCATATATTTT
j_call: TRBJ1-5; d_call: NA; v_call: TRBV7-2; clone_size: NA; cdr3_aa: CASSSAPNSNQPQHF; cdr3_nt: TGTGCCAGCAGCTCCGCACCTAATAGCAATCAGCCCCAGCATTTT
j_call: TRBJ1-1; d_call: TRBD1; v_call: TRBV7-9; clone_size: few; cdr3_aa: CASSPIQGAISGAFF; cdr3_nt: TGTGCCAGCAGCCCCATCCAGGGGGCGATATCCGGAGCTTTCTTT
j_call: TRBJ2-5; d_call: TRBD1; v_call: TRBV6-1; clone_size: NA; cdr3_aa: CASSGGQGVETQYF; cdr3_nt: TGTGCCAGCAGTGGGGGACAGGGAGTGGAGACCCAGTACTTC
j_call: TRBJ2-2; d_call: TRBD1; v_call: TRBV27; clone_size: NA; cdr3_aa: CASRPKWGQGSTGELFF; cdr3_nt: TGTGCCAGCCGGCCGAAATGGGGACAGGGGTCCACCGGGGAGCTGTTTTTT
j_call: TRBJ1-2; d_call: TRBD1; v_call: TRBV7-9; clone_size: NA; cdr3_aa: CASSSRDREPFNGYTF; cdr3_nt: TGTGCCAGCAGCTCCCGGGACAGGGAGCCCTTTAATGGCTACACCTTC
j_call: TRBJ1-2; d_call: NA; v_call: TRBV29-1; clone_size: NA; cdr3_aa: CSVSQGDYGYTF; cdr3_nt: TGCAGCGTTTCACAGGGAGACTATGGCTACACCTTC
j_call: TRBJ2-1; d_call: TRBD2; v_call: TRBV6-6; clone_size: NA; cdr3_aa: CASSLQREATHNEQFF; cdr3_nt: TGTGCCAGCAGTTTGCAACGGGAGGCCACTCACAATGAGCAGTTCTTC
j_call: TRBJ2-7; d_call: TRBD2; v_call: TRBV27; clone_size: NA; cdr3_aa: CASSPGLAGVYEQYF; cdr3_nt: TGTGCCAGCAGTCCTGGACTAGCGGGAGTTTACGAGCAGTACTTC
j_call: TRBJ2-1; d_call: NA; v_call: TRBV28; clone_size: few; cdr3_aa: CASSSWAGAYNEQFF; cdr3_nt: TGTGCCAGCAGTTCGTGGGCAGGGGCCTACAATGAGCAGTTCTTC
j_call: TRBJ2-1; d_call: NA; v_call: TRBV5-1; clone_size: NA; cdr3_aa: CASSLAAGAPPNNEQFF; cdr3_nt: TGCGCCAGCAGCTTGGCGGCGGGGGCACCCCCTAACAATGAGCAGTTCTTC
j_call: TRBJ2-1; d_call: TRBD2; v_call: TRBV25-1; clone_size: NA; cdr3_aa: CASSDQRDYNEQFF; cdr3_nt: TGTGCCAGCAGTGATCAGCGGGACTACAATGAGCAGTTCTTC
j_call: TRBJ2-7; d_call: NA; v_call: TRBV29-1; clone_size: NA; cdr3_aa: CSVEAGSGEWKNEQYF; cdr3_nt: TGCAGCGTTGAAGCCGGGTCTGGAGAGTGGAAGAACGAGCAGTACTTC
j_call: TRBJ2-3; d_call: TRBD1; v_call: TRBV2; clone_size: NA; cdr3_aa: CASSTGGVGTDTQYF; cdr3_nt: TGTGCCAGCAGCACAGGGGGAGTGGGCACAGATACGCAGTATTTT
j_call: TRBJ1-5; d_call: NA; v_call: TRBV13; clone_size: NA; cdr3_aa: CASSTRGFNQPQHF; cdr3_nt: TGTGCCAGCAGCACCCGCGGTTTTAATCAGCCCCAGCATTTT
j_call: TRBJ2-7; d_call: NA; v_call: TRBV5-6; clone_size: once; cdr3_aa: CASSLIPPGEQYF; cdr3_nt: TGTGCCAGCAGCTTGATACCCCCGGGCGAGCAGTACTTC
j_call: TRBJ1-1; d_call: NA; v_call: TRBV18; clone_size: NA; cdr3_aa: CASSPRAPGGNTEAFF; cdr3_nt: TGTGCCAGCTCACCAAGGGCCCCGGGGGGGAACACTGAAGCTTTCTTT
j_call: TRBJ2-1; d_call: TRBD1; v_call: TRBV24-1; clone_size: once; cdr3_aa: CATSDLSSDRGNLNEQFF; cdr3_nt: TGTGCCACCAGTGATTTGTCTTCAGACAGGGGGAACCTTAATGAGCAGTTCTTC
j_call: TRBJ2-1; d_call: NA; v_call: TRBV6-2/TRBV6-3; clone_size: NA; cdr3_aa: CASSGPREQFF; cdr3_nt: TGTGCCAGCAGTGGCCCCAGAGAGCAGTTCTTC
j_call: TRBJ2-5; d_call: TRBD2; v_call: TRBV4-2; clone_size: NA; cdr3_aa: CASSIRTSGQETQYF; cdr3_nt: TGTGCCAGCAGCATACGGACTAGCGGCCAAGAGACCCAGTACTTC
j_call: TRBJ1-1; d_call: TRBD1; v_call: TRBV6-1; clone_size: NA; cdr3_aa: CASSEYWDSTEAFF; cdr3_nt: TGTGCCAGCAGTGAATACTGGGACAGCACTGAAGCTTTCTTT
j_call: TRBJ2-2; d_call: TRBD2; v_call: TRBV7-2; clone_size: NA; cdr3_aa: CASSLNVPAGGRTGELFF; cdr3_nt: TGTGCCAGCAGCTTAAATGTCCCAGCGGGGGGTAGGACCGGGGAGCTGTTTTTT
j_call: TRBJ1-6; d_call: TRBD1; v_call: TRBV5-1; clone_size: NA; cdr3_aa: CASSFRTGDSPLHF; cdr3_nt: TGCGCCAGCAGCTTTAGGACAGGGGATTCACCCCTCCACTTT
j_call: TRBJ2-5; d_call: NA; v_call: TRBV5-8; clone_size: NA; cdr3_aa: CASSLVIKETQYF; cdr3_nt: TGTGCCAGCAGCTTGGTTATTAAAGAGACCCAGTACTTC
j_call: TRBJ1-4; d_call: TRBD1; v_call: TRBV7-6; clone_size: NA; cdr3_aa: CASSTGQGGEKLFF; cdr3_nt: TGTGCCAGCAGCACGGGACAGGGCGGAGAAAAACTGTTTTTT
j_call: TRBJ2-1; d_call: NA; v_call: TRBV20-1; clone_size: NA; cdr3_aa: CSARGYNEQFF; cdr3_nt: TGCAGTGCTCGGGGGTACAATGAGCAGTTCTTC
j_call: TRBJ1-2; d_call: NA; v_call: TRBV3-1/TRBV3-2; clone_size: once; cdr3_aa: CASSQDLGQSNYGYTF; cdr3_nt: TGTGCCAGCAGCCAAGATCTGGGGCAGAGTAACTATGGCTACACCTTC
j_call: TRBJ2-7; d_call: TRBD2; v_call: TRBV2; clone_size: once; cdr3_aa: CASSEEVAGGHEQYF; cdr3_nt: TGTGCCAGCAGTGAAGAGGTAGCGGGAGGCCACGAGCAGTACTTC
j_call: TRBJ2-7; d_call: TRBD2; v_call: TRBV18; clone_size: NA; cdr3_aa: CASSPPEGRVRAEQYF; cdr3_nt: TGTGCCAGCTCACCGCCTGAGGGGAGGGTACGAGCCGAGCAGTACTTC
j_call: TRBJ2-4; d_call: NA; v_call: TRBV19; clone_size: NA; cdr3_aa: CASSISVVGGAAKNIQYF; cdr3_nt: TGTGCCAGTAGTATTTCGGTTGTAGGTGGGGCAGCCAAAAACATTCAGTACTTC
j_call: TRBJ2-5; d_call: TRBD1; v_call: TRBV19; clone_size: NA; cdr3_aa: CASRKDRGETQYF; cdr3_nt: TGTGCCAGTCGGAAGGACAGGGGAGAGACCCAGTACTTC
j_call: TRBJ2-2; d_call: TRBD2; v_call: TRBV5-4; clone_size: NA; cdr3_aa: CASKGLAGDGELFF; cdr3_nt: TGTGCCAGCAAAGGACTAGCGGGAGACGGGGAGCTGTTTTTT
j_call: TRBJ2-5; d_call: TRBD1; v_call: TRBV15; clone_size: NA; cdr3_aa: CATSRSRDRGLETQYF; cdr3_nt: TGTGCCACCAGCAGGTCCCGGGACAGGGGTTTAGAGACCCAGTACTTC